This T cell receptor (beta chain) was captured by sequencing in a study of T-cell memory formation after mild COVID-19. The study, taken as a whole, reports: CD4+ contracting clones lay mainly in CM and EM, CD8+ ones in EMRA.

Researchers used 5'RACE with constant-segment primers to make TCR alpha and TCR beta cDNA libraries that carry sample barcodes and UMIs. TCRdb re-analysed the 5' RACE reads in MiXCR, keeping a single row per CDR3 protein. Altogether 450,000 to 650,000 distinct CDR3 sequences are present, about a fifth being singletons, with the ten largest covering about 12%. A note on this clonotype: Its antigen is undetermined.

Germline V gives CDR1 PRHDT, CDR2 FYEKMQ (reference sequence). This CDR3 spans 16 amino acids. The J segment lost 5 bases and the V segment lost 2 bases, leaving 6 bases of the junction unmatched. This rearrangement joins TRBV13 to TRBJ2-5; 12 bases line up with TRBD1. The receptor was derived from an adult woman who had mild COVID-19 (a few samples of this study predate the infection). Cell type and time point are not known. Sequencing was carried out using PBMCs or a T cell subset sorted from them (not recorded which). CDR3 coding DNA: TGTGCCAGCAGCTTAAGGGACAGGGGGCGCGCGGAGACCCAGTACTTC. It codes for CASSLRDRGRAETQYF.